The clone carrying this T cell receptor beta chain was detected only a few times. Antigen: not known. Losses at the gene ends were 4 bases for V and 7 bases for J; bases not matched to a gene: 4. CDR1 MNHNS and CDR2 SASEGT come from the germline V gene. This CDR3 region has 13 residues. These data originate in a study of T-cell memory formation after mild COVID-19. Findings and limits, study-wide: Later expanders leaned toward CD4+, whereas clones contracting from day 15 to 85 were balanced CD4/CD8. For contracting clones, CD4+ ones sat mainly in CM and EM, CD8+ in EMRA. Pre-infection memory carried some responding clones, suggesting that cross-reactive memory joined.

From the 5' RACE reads, TCRdb called clonotypes with MiXCR, one entry per CDR3 protein. The table has around 530,000 distinct CDR3 sequences, about 22% seen once. The clonotype was recovered from an adult woman who had mild COVID-19 (a few samples of this study predate the infection). Cell type and time point are not known. The specimen sequenced was PBMCs or a T cell subset sorted from them (not recorded which). The chain is built from TRBV6-1 and TRBJ1-5; TRBD1 matches 7 bases. The CDR3 DNA reads as TGTGCCAGCAGTGCAGGGGGAAGCCAGCCCCAGCATTTT. It is translated as CASSAGGSQPQHF.